The T cell receptor beta chain under discussion was sequenced for a study of blood T cell repertoires in COVID-19. For the study at large: Material from acute and convalescent COVID-19 was sourced from the United States, Italy and Spain.

How the authors handled the data: Estimation of nucleated cell counts relied on the amplification of reference gene primers. Clones were sequenced by immunoSEQ multiplex PCR, and TCRdb holds only the in-frame ones, with some missing. D and trimming were read from the DNA, whereas the V and J calls and clone size are those reported in that table. Counted here are fewer than 200,000 clones, 87% occurring once; the ten biggest clones make up approximately 4.1%. This CDR3 has 15 amino acids. The germline V and J ends were trimmed by 3 bases and 2 bases, with 13 bases remaining between them. Per the germline V gene, CDR1 is MDHEN and CDR2 is SYDVKM.

This TCR derives from a woman in her fifties or sixties who had recovered from COVID-19. The chain combines TRBV28 with TRBJ1-2; D call uncertain. The sample comprised peripheral blood. Here the CDR3 reads CASSLNGKENYGYTF. CDR3 in DNA: TGTGCCAGCAGTTTGAACGGGAAGGAAAACTATGGCTACACCTTC.